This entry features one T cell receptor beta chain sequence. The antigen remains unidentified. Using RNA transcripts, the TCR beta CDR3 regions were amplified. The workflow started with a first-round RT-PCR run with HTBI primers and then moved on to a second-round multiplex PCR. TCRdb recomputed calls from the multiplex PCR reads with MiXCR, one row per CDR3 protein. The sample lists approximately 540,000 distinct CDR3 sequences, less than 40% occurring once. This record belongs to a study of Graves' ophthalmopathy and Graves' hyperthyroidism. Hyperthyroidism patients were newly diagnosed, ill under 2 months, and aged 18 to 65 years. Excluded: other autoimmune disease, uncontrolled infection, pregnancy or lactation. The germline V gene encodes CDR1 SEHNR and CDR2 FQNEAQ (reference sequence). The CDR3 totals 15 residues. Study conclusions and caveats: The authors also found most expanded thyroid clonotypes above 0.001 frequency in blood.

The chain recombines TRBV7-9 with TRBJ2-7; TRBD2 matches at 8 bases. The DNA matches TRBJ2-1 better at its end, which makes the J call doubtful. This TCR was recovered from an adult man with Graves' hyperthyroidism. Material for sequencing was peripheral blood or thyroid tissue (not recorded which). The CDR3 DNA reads TGTGCCAGCAGCCCCAGCGGGAGCTCCTACAATGAGCAGTTCTTC. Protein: CASSPSGSSYNEQFF.